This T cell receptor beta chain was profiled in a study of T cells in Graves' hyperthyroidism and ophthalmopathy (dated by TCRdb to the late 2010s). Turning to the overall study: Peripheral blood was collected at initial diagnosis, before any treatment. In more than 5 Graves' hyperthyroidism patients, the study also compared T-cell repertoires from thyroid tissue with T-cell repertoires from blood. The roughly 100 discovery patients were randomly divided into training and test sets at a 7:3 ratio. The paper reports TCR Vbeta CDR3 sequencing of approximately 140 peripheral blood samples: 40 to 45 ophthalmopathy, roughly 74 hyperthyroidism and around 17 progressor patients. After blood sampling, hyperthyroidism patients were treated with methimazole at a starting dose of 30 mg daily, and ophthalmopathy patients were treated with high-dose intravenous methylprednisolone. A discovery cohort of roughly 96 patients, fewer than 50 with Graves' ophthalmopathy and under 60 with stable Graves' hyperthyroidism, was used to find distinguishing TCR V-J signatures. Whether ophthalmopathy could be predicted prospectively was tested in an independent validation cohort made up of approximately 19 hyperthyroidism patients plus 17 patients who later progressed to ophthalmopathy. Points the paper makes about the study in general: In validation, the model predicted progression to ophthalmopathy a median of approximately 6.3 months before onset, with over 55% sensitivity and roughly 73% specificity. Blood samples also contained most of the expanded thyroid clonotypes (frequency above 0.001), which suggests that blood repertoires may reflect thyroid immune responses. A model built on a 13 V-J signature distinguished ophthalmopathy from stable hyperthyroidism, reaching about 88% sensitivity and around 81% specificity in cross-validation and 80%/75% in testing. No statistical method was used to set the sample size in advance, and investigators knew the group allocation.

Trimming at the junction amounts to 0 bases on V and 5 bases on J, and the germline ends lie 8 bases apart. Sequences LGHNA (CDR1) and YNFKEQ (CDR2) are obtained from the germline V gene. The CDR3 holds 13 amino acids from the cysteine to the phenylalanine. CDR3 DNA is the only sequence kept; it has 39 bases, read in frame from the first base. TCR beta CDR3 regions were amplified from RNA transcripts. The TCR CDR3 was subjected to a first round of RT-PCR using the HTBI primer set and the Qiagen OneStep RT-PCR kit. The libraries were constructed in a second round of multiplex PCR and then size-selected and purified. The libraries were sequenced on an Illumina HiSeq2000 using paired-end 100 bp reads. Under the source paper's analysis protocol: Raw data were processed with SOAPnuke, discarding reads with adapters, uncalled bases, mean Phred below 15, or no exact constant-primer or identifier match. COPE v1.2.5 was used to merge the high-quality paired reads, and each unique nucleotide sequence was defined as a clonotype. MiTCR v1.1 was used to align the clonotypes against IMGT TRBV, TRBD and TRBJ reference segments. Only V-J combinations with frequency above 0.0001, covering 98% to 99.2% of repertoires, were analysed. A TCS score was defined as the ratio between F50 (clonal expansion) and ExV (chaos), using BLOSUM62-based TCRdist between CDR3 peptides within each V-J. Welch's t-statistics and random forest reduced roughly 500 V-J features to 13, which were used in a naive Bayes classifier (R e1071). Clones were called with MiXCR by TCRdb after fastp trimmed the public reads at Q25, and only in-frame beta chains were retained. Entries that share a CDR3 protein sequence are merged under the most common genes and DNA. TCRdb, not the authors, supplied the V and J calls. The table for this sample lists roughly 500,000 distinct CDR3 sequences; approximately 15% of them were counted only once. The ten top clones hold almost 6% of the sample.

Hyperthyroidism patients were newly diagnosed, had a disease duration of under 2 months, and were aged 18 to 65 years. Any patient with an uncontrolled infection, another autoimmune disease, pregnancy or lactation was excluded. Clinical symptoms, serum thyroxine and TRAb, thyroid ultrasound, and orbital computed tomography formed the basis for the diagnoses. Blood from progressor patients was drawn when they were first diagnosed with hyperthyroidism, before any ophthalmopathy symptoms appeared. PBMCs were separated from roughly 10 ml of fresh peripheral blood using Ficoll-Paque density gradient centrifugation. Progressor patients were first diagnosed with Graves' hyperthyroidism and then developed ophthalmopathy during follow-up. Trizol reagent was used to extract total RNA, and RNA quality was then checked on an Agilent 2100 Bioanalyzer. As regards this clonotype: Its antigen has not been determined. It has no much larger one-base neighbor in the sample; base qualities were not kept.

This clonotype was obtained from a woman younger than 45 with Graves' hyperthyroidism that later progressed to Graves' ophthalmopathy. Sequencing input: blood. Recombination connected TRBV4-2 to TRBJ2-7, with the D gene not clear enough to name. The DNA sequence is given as TGTGCCAGCAGCCAAGATAGGAAGCACGAGCAGTACTTC. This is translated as CASSQDRKHEQYF.